The 19 T cell receptor beta chains reported below all come from one sample, sequenced in a study of response to subunit inactivated influenza vaccine. MiXCR, run by TCRdb on the RT-PCR reads, gives a single entry per CDR3 protein. The sample carries roughly 790,000 distinct CDR3 sequences, around 21% recorded once. Sequencing was performed on PBMCs from blood, taken roughly 5 days after vaccination. The receptors originated from a middle-aged man who received an inactivated influenza vaccine.

The table lists this clonotype with a few counts. The genes are TRBV18 and TRBJ2-7; D call uncertain. The CDR3 loop spans 13 amino acids. The V gene's germline CDR1 is KGHSH and CDR2 LQKENI. The V and J ends lost 0 bases and 7 bases respectively, with 10 bases between them. The CDR3 reads CASSPPPGIEQYF. The DNA for the CDR3 is TGTGCCAGCTCACCACCCCCAGGAATAGAGCAGTACTTC.

V gene TRBV9 combines with J gene TRBJ1-5, with unresolved D. This CDR3 has 15 residues. Germline CDR1 and CDR2: SGDLS and YYNGEE. Trimming took 2 bases from V and 0 from J, leaving 9 bases between them. CDR3 residues: CASSVDGASNQPQHF. The DNA for the CDR3 is TGTGCCAGCAGCGTTGACGGAGCTAGCAATCAGCCCCAGCATTTT.

In this sample, this clonotype turned up a few times. The chain joins TRBV29-1 to TRBJ2-2, with D perhaps assigned TRBD1 or TRBD2 (7 bases each). V was pared by 7 bases and J by 0 bases, with 18 bases between. Germline CDR1 and CDR2: SQVTM and ANQGSEA. The CDR3 has 16 residues. The CDR3 sequence: CSAEIRGRANTGELFF. DNA of the CDR3: TGCAGCGCCGAAATCAGGGGGAGGGCGAACACCGGGGAGCTGTTTTTT.

This clonotype has more than one count but fewer than ten. The chain employs TRBV5-8 and TRBJ1-5, with 8 bases matching TRBD1. Germline V lookup: CDR1 SGHTS, CDR2 YDEGEE. The CDR3 loop spans 15 amino acids. Trimming removed 4 bases from V and 6 bases from J; junction bases left unmatched: 9. In DNA, the CDR3 is TGTGCCAGCAGCAAAAGAGGACAGGGAAGTCAGCCCCAGCATTTT. Amino acids: CASSKRGQGSQPQHF.

This clonotype turned up a few times. The chain recombines TRBV7-9 with TRBJ2-7, with D possibly being TRBD2 (6 bases). The germline CDR1 and CDR2 sequences are SEHNR and FQNEAQ (reference sequence). The CDR3 is 16 amino acids. Deletions cut 5 bases from V and 0 bases from J, with 17 bases between. In nucleotides, the CDR3 is TGTGCCAGCAGCCAAAACTTGGGTAGCGGCTCCTACGAGCAGTACTTC. Amino acid sequence: CASSQNLGSGSYEQYF.

This chain joins TRBV12-3 or TRBV12-4 and TRBJ2-1, with D maybe TRBD2 (6 bases). The V and J ends lost 6 bases and 3 bases respectively, with 18 bases between them. The CDR3 covers 16 residues. The CDR3 sequence is CASRRLGGAGYNEQFF. The DNA for the CDR3 is TGTGCCAGCAGACGACTAGGAGGGGCCGGCTACAATGAGCAGTTCTTC.

This clonotype was picked up a small number of times. The genes are TRBV30 and TRBJ2-6; D possibly corresponds to TRBD1 (5 bases). The CDR3 runs 15 residues. Trimming took 3 bases from V and 4 from J, leaving 13 bases between them. Germline CDR1 GTSNPN, CDR2 SVGIG (reference sequence). CDR3 DNA: TGTGCCTGGAGCCGAGGACAACCAGGGGCCAACGTCCTGACTTTC. It translates to CAWSRGQPGANVLTF.

This clonotype was recorded a few times. The chain employs TRBV4-3 and TRBJ2-3; 8 bases agree with TRBD2. The junction had 5 bases not matched to a gene; V was cut back by 0 bases and J by 3 bases. The CDR3 totals 16 residues. The germline V gene encodes CDR1 LGHNA and CDR2 YSLEER. The CDR3 sequence: CASSQDPTGGTDTQYF. Written as DNA, the CDR3 is TGCGCCAGCAGCCAAGATCCAACGGGGGGGACAGATACGCAGTATTTT.

The chain employs TRBV12-3 or TRBV12-4 and TRBJ1-4, with a tentative D call TRBD1 (5 bases). The CDR3 runs 14 residues. Trimming left V 7 bases short and J 8 bases short, with 17 bases between. DNA for the CDR3: TGTGCCAGCACCTGGGGCTACGAACCCGAAAAACTGTTTTTT. Translated: CASTWGYEPEKLFF.

This clonotype has a handful of counts. The chain couples TRBV12-3 or TRBV12-4 to TRBJ1-6, with D unresolved. The CDR3 runs 14 residues. Trimming cost V 3 bases and J 7 bases, with 10 bases left between them. The CDR3, as DNA: TGTGCCAGCAGTTTTTCCAGGCCCAATTCACCCCTCCACTTT. Its protein is CASSFSRPNSPLHF.

This clonotype was recorded many times. This chain links TRBV6-1 with TRBJ2-1; 14 positions agree with TRBD2. V dropped 5 bases and J dropped 6; count of bases not matched to a gene: 3. The CDR3 totals 15 residues. Germline V lookup: CDR1 MNHNS, CDR2 SASEGT. Here the CDR3 reads CASSTGTSGSNEQFF. The CDR3 coding sequence is TGTGCCAGCAGTACCGGGACTAGCGGGAGCAATGAGCAGTTCTTC.

This clonotype was picked up a small number of times. The chain couples TRBV20-1 to TRBJ1-1; D remains unclear. V was clipped by 2 bases and J by 8 bases, with 15 bases between them. The CDR3 extends over 13 amino acids. From germline, CDR1 is DFQATT and CDR2 SNEGSKA (reference sequence). This CDR3 is CSARRSGRREAFF. Here the CDR3 DNA reads TGCAGTGCTAGACGCTCTGGACGAAGGGAAGCTTTCTTT.

The chain couples TRBV10-3 to TRBJ2-5; D is ambiguous. The V gene's germline CDR1 is ENHRY and CDR2 SYGVKD. The CDR3 extends over 14 amino acids. Trimming took off 4 bases at V and 5 bases at J, with 14 bases between the two ends. The CDR3 spells CAISGASRSETQYF. The CDR3 region has the DNA TGTGCCATCAGTGGAGCGTCACGGAGCGAGACCCAGTACTTC.

The chain links TRBV20-1 to TRBJ2-7; TRBD2 agrees at 10 bases. The CDR3 loop spans 16 amino acids. Germline trimming cut 3 bases from V and 6 bases from J; bases unmatched to any gene: 14. Germline-derived CDR1 and CDR2 are DFQATT and SNEGSKA (reference sequence). The CDR3 sequence is CSASSNVRLAGAEQYF. DNA for the CDR3: TGCAGTGCTAGTTCTAACGTAAGGCTAGCGGGAGCCGAGCAGTACTTC.

This rearrangement joins TRBV20-1 to TRBJ2-2, with unresolved D. Trimming took 3 bases from V and 1 from J, leaving 9 bases between them. The CDR3 covers 14 residues. Germline loops: CDR1 DFQATT, CDR2 SNEGSKA (reference sequence). CDR3 in DNA: TGCAGTGCTAGCGCCTACCAGAACACCGGGGAGCTGTTTTTT. It is translated as CSASAYQNTGELFF.

This clonotype was seen a few times. The V call is TRBV24-1, the J call TRBJ2-2; TRBD2 might be the D (5 bases). Deletions cut 2 bases from V and 4 bases from J, with 10 bases between. In germline, CDR1 is KGHDR, CDR2 SFDVKD. The length of the CDR3 is 15 residues. The CDR3 region has the DNA TGTGCCACCAGTGATTCCGGGGTTATCACCGGGGAGCTGTTTTTT. Protein sequence: CATSDSGVITGELFF.

This rearrangement joins TRBV7-2 to TRBJ2-7; TRBD2 aligns across 9 bases. Germline values: CDR1 SGHTA, CDR2 FQGNSA. This CDR3 has 16 residues. With 1 base clipped from V and 2 bases from J, the junction kept 6 bases outside the gene matches. CDR3 in DNA: TGTGCCAGCAGCTTAGTAATGACTAGCGGTGCCTACGAGCAGTACTTC. The encoded protein is CASSLVMTSGAYEQYF.

This clonotype has a handful of counts. The V gene is TRBV20-1, the J gene TRBJ2-1, with 12 bases aligning to TRBD1. Looked up from germline, CDR1 is DFQATT and CDR2 is SNEGSKA (reference sequence). V shed 2 bases, J shed 7 bases, and the junction held 12 bases outside the gene matches. The CDR3 is 17 residues long. In nucleotides, the CDR3 is TGCAGTGCTAGACGTGCCACCGGGACAGGGGGCTTGAATGAGCAGTTCTTC. Its translation: CSARRATGTGGLNEQFF.

The chain uses TRBV28 and TRBJ2-7, with a possible D match to TRBD1 (5 bases). The CDR3 consists of 14 residues. V was shortened by 2 bases and J by 3 bases, with 11 bases between the two germline ends. Looked up from germline, CDR1 is MDHEN and CDR2 is SYDVKM. The CDR3, as DNA: TGTGCCAGCAGTTTAGCAGGGAAGGACTACGAGCAGTACTTC. It yields the protein CASSLAGKDYEQYF.